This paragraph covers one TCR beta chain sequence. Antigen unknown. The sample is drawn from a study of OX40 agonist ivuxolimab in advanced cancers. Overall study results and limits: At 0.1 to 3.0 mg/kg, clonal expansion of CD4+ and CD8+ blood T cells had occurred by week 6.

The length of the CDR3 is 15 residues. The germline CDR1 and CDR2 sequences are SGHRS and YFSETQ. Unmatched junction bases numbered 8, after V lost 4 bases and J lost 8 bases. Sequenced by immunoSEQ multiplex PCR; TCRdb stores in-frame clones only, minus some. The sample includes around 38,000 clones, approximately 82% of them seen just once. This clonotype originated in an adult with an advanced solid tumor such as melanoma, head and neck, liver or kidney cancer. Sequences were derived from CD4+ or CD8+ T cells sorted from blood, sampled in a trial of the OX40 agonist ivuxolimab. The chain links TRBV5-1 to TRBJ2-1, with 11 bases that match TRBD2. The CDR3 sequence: CASSRSGRAADEQFF. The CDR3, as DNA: TGCGCCAGCAGCCGTAGCGGGAGGGCCGCCGATGAGCAGTTCTTC.